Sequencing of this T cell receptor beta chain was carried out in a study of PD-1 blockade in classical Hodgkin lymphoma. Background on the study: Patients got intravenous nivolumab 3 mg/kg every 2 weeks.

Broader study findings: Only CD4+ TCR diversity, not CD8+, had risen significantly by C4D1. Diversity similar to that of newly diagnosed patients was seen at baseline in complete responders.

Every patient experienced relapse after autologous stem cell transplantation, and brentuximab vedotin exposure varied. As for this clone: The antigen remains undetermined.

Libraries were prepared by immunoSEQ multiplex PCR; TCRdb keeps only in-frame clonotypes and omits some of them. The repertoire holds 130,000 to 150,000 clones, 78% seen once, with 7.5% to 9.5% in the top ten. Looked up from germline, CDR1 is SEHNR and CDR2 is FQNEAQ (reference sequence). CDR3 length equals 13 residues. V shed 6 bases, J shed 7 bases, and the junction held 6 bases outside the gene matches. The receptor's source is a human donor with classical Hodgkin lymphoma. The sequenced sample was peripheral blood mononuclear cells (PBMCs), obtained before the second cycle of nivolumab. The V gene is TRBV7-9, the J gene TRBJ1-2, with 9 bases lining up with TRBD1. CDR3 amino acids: CASSPQGASGYTF. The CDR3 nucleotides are TGTGCCAGCAGTCCACAGGGGGCGAGTGGCTACACCTTC.